Each of the 23 T cell receptor beta chains below was sequenced from the same sample in a study of T cells in Graves' hyperthyroidism and ophthalmopathy. The TCR beta CDR3 regions underwent amplification using RNA transcripts as the source. A set of HTBI primers served as the primers for a first-round RT-PCR of the TCR CDR3. TCRdb fed the multiplex PCR reads into MiXCR, producing one record per CDR3 protein. In the table there are 560,000 or so distinct CDR3 sequences, about half of which are singletons. Sequenced: peripheral blood or thyroid tissue (not recorded which). These receptors came from a woman aged 18-35 years with Graves' hyperthyroidism.

The chain has TRBV19 and TRBJ2-5; D call uncertain. This CDR3 has 14 residues. Germline V CDR1 and CDR2: LNHDA, SQIVND (reference sequence). Trimming shortened V by 3 bases and J by 4 bases, and 12 bases separated the two germline ends. CDR3 sequence: CASSIFAGGETQYF. The CDR3 bases are TGTGCCAGTAGTATTTTCGCAGGTGGAGAGACCCAGTACTTC.

The chain uses TRBV7-8 and TRBJ1-1; D is uncertain. This CDR3 comprises 14 residues. Germline V gives CDR1 SGHVS, CDR2 FQNEAQ. The V end lost 5 bases, the J end lost 3 bases, and 13 bases lay between the germline ends. The CDR3 DNA sequence: TGTGCCAGCAGCGCCTACCTAGGGTACACTGAAGCTTTCTTT. Its translation: CASSAYLGYTEAFF.

This clonotype came up a few times. The gene calls are TRBV11-3 and TRBJ1-4; weak D call: TRBD1 (5 bases). Germline values: CDR1 SGHNT, CDR2 YENEEA. V was shortened by 5 bases and J by 3 bases, with 10 bases between the two germline ends. The CDR3 runs to 14 residues. The CDR3 sequence: CASSRRGANEKLFF. As DNA, the CDR3 is TGTGCCAGCAGCCGCCGAGGGGCTAATGAAAAACTGTTTTTT.

In the case of this clonotype: A read error may account for a junction end that differs from germline. The rearrangement joins TRBV7-6 to TRBJ1-1; no clear D gene. This CDR3 has 13 residues. Germline V gene lookup returns CDR1 SGHVS and CDR2 FNYEAQ. The CDR3 sequence: CASGLAVNTEAFF. CDR3 nucleotide sequence: TGTGCCAGCGGCTTAGCTGTGAACACTGAAGCTTTCTTT.

This clonotype was seen a handful of times. One end of the junction is discordant with germline, which a read error may explain. The V gene is TRBV11-1, the J gene TRBJ2-5, with D possibly TRBD2 on 6 matching bases. The CDR3 is 17 residues long. The V gene's germline CDR1 is SGHAT and CDR2 FQDESV (reference sequence). CDR3 sequence reads: CASSLGSAGRGQETQYF. The CDR3 coding sequence is TGCGCCAGCAGCTTGGGAAGTGCGGGAAGGGGCCAAGAGACCCAGTACTTC.

Concerning this clonotype itself: A read error is possible here, since a much larger clone lies one base away. The J gene is TRBJ2-6, the V gene TRBV11-2, with D possibly TRBD2 on 6 matching bases. From germline, CDR1 is SGHAT and CDR2 FQNNGV. This CDR3 comprises 15 residues. For the CDR3, the DNA is TGTGCCAGCAGCTCTTGGGGGACTGGGGCCGACGTCCTGACTTTC. Translating it yields CASSSWGTGADVLTF. The full variable domain, completed using reference TRBV11-2 and TRBJ2-6, is EAGVAQSPRYKIIEKRQSVAFWCNPISGHATLYWYQQILGQGPKLLIQFQNNGVVDDSQLPKDRFSAERLKGVDSTLKIQPAKLEDSAVYLCASSSWGTGADVLTFGAGSRLTVL.

The chain joins TRBV29-1 to TRBJ1-2; D gene ambiguous. Trimming removed 4 bases at V and 4 bases at J, with 13 bases between. The CDR3 extends over 13 amino acids. CDR1 is SQVTM, CDR2 ANQGSEA, per germline. CDR3 nucleotides: TGCAGCGTTGTTATCCCGGGCGGCTATGGCTACACCTTC. Its protein product is CSVVIPGGYGYTF.

This clonotype was detected a few times. CDR3 sequence (DNA): TGTGCCAGCACAAAAGACGGGACCGGCTACACCTTC. Protein sequence: CASTKDGTGYTF. The chain joins TRBV2 to TRBJ1-2, with D possibly matching TRBD1 (5 bases). The germline gives CDR1 SNHLY, CDR2 FYNNEI. The CDR3 is made up of 12 amino acids. The ends were cut back, 7 bases at V and 8 bases at J, with 14 bases in the middle. Drawing the rest from reference TRBV2 and TRBJ1-2, the complete variable domain is EPEVTQTPSHQVTQMGQEVILRCVPISNHLYFYWYRQILGQKVEFLVSFYNNEISEKSEIFDDQFSVERPDGSNFTLKIRSTKLEDSAMYFCASTKDGTGYTFGSGTRLTVV.

The chain uses TRBV9 and TRBJ1-3; no definite D call. The V gene lost 0 bases and the J gene lost 0 bases, with 7 bases spanning the gap. CDR3 length: 15 amino acids. Per the germline V gene, CDR1 is SGDLS and CDR2 is YYNGEE. DNA of the CDR3: TGTGCCAGCAGCGTAGTAAGCGGCTCTGGAAACACCATATATTTT. This encodes CASSVVSGSGNTIYF.

The V and J genes are TRBV24-1 and TRBJ1-4; D unresolved. V shed 4 bases and J shed 7 bases, with 3 bases lying between them. This CDR3 has 11 amino acids. Germline loops: CDR1 KGHDR, CDR2 SFDVKD. As DNA, the CDR3 is TGTGCCACCAGTGACGGTGAAAAACTGTTTTTT. It codes for CATSDGEKLFF.

The V and J genes are TRBV7-9 and TRBJ2-7, with TRBD1 matching 9 bases. CDR3 length equals 16 residues. Germline loops: CDR1 SEHNR, CDR2 FQNEAQ (reference sequence). The ends lost 1 base at V and 1 base at J; junction bases unmatched: 5. The CDR3, as DNA: TGTGCCAGCAGCTTAGTCGACAGGGGGACTTCCTACGAGCAGTACTTC. Its translation: CASSLVDRGTSYEQYF.

This clonotype was counted a single time. The chain is built from TRBV29-1 and TRBJ1-6; D is undetermined. Trimming removed 3 bases at V and 7 bases at J, with 10 bases between. CDR1 SQVTM and CDR2 ANQGSEA come from the germline V gene. The CDR3 is 13 amino acids. CDR3 residues: CSVDPGDNSPLHF. In nucleotides, the CDR3 is TGCAGCGTTGACCCGGGAGACAATTCACCCCTCCACTTT.

Concerning this clonotype: This may stem from a read error, because a much larger clone lies one nucleotide away. The chain employs TRBV10-3 and TRBJ2-2, with unresolved D. This CDR3 spans 15 amino acids. Trimming stripped 2 bases from V and 0 bases from J, with 7 bases between. CDR1 and CDR2 from the germline V gene are ENHRY and SYGVKD. CDR3 sequence: CAISEGSANTGELFF. CDR3 DNA: TGTGCCATCAGTGAGGGCAGTGCGAACACCGGGGAGCTGTTTTTT.

This clonotype was observed a single time. This rearrangement joins TRBV29-1 to TRBJ2-5, with TRBD2 as a possible D gene (6 bases). Trimming removed 1 base from V and 4 bases from J, with 13 bases in between. There are 14 residues in the CDR3. Germline loops: CDR1 SQVTM, CDR2 ANQGSEA. The CDR3 loop reads CSVEVPPGVETQYF. Written as DNA, the CDR3 is TGCAGCGTTGAAGTTCCTCCGGGAGTAGAGACCCAGTACTTC.

The chain is built from TRBV5-1 and TRBJ2-7; a possible D gene is TRBD2 (7 bases). V dropped 7 bases and J dropped 0 bases, with 23 bases sitting between them. Germline V gene sequence: CDR1 SGHRS, CDR2 YFSETQ. The CDR3 has 17 amino acids. Here the CDR3 reads CASSLGFLADSSYEQYF. As DNA, the CDR3 is TGCGCCAGCTCCCTGGGGTTCCTAGCGGACAGCTCCTACGAGCAGTACTTC.

This clonotype was counted many times. This sequence joins TRBV7-9 and TRBJ1-2, with a weak D call TRBD1 (5 bases). This CDR3 has 13 amino acids. Between the trimmed V and J ends, which lost 4 bases and 8 bases, there was a span of 14 bases. The germline V gene has CDR1 SEHNR and CDR2 FQNEAQ (reference sequence). The DNA for the CDR3 is TGTGCCAGCAGCTCATCAGGGTTGGCGGGCTACACCTTC. Translation gives CASSSSGLAGYTF.

This clonotype turned up a few times. The chain is built from TRBV7-9 and TRBJ2-5; D perhaps matches TRBD2 (7 bases). This CDR3 is built from 15 residues. Trimming removed 5 bases from V and 2 bases from J, with 15 bases in between. Germline lookup yields CDR1 SEHNR and CDR2 FQNEAQ (reference sequence). CDR3 in amino acids: CASSGRGAIQETQYF. CDR3 DNA: TGTGCCAGCAGCGGGAGGGGGGCCATTCAAGAGACCCAGTACTTC.

The table lists this clonotype with many counts. V gene TRBV7-9 combines with J gene TRBJ2-7; no clear D. The germline CDR1 and CDR2 sequences are SEHNR and FQNEAQ (reference sequence). Trimming removed 2 bases from V and 5 bases from J, with 13 bases in between. The CDR3 has 14 residues. The CDR3 DNA is TGTGCCAGCAGCTTAACTTTAGGTTGGGACGAGCAGTACTTC. This gives the protein CASSLTLGWDEQYF.

The chain combines TRBV6-6 with TRBJ2-7, with D possibly matching TRBD2 (7 bases). V was trimmed by 5 bases and J by 5 bases, leaving 19 bases between them. There are 15 residues in the CDR3. CDR1 and CDR2 (germline): MNHNY, SVGAGI (reference sequence). CDR3 sequence reads: CASSEEEGGGDEQYF. In nucleotides, the CDR3 is TGTGCCAGCAGTGAAGAGGAAGGGGGAGGGGACGAGCAGTACTTC.

There are a few counts of this clonotype. The chain carries TRBV14 and TRBJ2-7; 12 bases map to TRBD2. V lost 3 bases, J lost 3 bases, and 9 bases stayed unmatched. CDR3 length equals 17 residues. CDR1 and CDR2 from the germline V gene are SGHDN and FVKESK. For the CDR3, the DNA is TGTGCCAGCAGCCAGGACGGACTAGCGGGATACGTCTACGAGCAGTACTTC. Translated: CASSQDGLAGYVYEQYF.

About this clonotype itself: This may be a read error: a much more frequent sequence differs by one nucleotide. The chain uses TRBV10-3 and TRBJ1-6, with 8 nucleotides matching TRBD1. Germline CDR1 is ENHRY and CDR2 is SYGVKD. The ends lost 11 bases at V and 9 bases at J; junction bases unmatched: 12. CDR3 size: 14 residues. The CDR3 DNA follows: TGTGCCGCCTCCAGGGGGCTAATTAGTTCACCCCTCCACTTT. It translates to CAASRGLISSPLHF.

Of note for this clonotype: One end of the junction varies from germline; a read error may be responsible. The chain employs TRBV2 and TRBJ2-7, with D unresolved. Germline V CDR1 and CDR2: SNHLY, FYNNEI. This CDR3 comprises 11 residues. The CDR3 loop reads CASNEYYEQYF. The DNA for the CDR3 is TGTGCCAGCAATGAATACTACGAGCAGTACTTC.

This clonotype was counted many times. The CDR3 DNA follows: TGTGCCATCAGTGAGTCCGCCGGGAGTCTCCCCTACGAGCAGTACTTC. Protein product: CAISESAGSLPYEQYF. The gene calls are TRBV10-3 and TRBJ2-7, with a tentative D call TRBD2 (6 bases). This CDR3 region has 16 residues. Looked up from germline, CDR1 is ENHRY and CDR2 is SYGVKD. Trimming pared 0 bases from V and 2 bases from J, leaving 14 bases between.